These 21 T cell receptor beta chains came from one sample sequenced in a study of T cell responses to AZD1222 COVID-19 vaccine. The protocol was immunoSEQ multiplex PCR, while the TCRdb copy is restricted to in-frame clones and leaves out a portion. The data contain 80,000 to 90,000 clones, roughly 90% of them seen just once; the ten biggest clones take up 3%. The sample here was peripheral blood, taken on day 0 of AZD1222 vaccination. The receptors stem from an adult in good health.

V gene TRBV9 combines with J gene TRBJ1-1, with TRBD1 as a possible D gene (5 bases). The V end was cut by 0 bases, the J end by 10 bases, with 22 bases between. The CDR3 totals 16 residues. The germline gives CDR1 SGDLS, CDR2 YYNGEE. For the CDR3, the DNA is TGTGCCAGCAGCGTAGGAAATGGGGCGGGTTATGGGCGAGCTTTCTTT. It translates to CASSVGNGAGYGRAFF.

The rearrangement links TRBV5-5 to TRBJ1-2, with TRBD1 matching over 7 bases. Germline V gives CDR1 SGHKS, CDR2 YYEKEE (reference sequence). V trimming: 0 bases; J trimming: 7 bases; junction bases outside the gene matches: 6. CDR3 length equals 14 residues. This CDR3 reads CASSLGGGAVGYTF. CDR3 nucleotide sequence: TGTGCCAGCAGCTTGGGAGGGGGCGCGGTTGGCTACACCTTC.

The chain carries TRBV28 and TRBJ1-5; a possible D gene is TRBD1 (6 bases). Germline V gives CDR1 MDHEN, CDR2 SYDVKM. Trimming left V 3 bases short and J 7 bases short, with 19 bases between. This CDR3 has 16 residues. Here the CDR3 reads CASSLAGGADGQPQHF. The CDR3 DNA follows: TGTGCCAGCAGTTTGGCGGGGGGCGCGGATGGGCAGCCCCAGCATTTT.

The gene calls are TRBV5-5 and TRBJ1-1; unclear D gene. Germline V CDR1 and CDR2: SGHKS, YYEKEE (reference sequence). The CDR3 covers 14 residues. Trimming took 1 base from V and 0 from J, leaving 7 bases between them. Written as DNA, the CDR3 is TGTGCCAGCAGCTTGTGGACGGTGAACACTGAAGCTTTCTTT. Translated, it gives CASSLWTVNTEAFF.

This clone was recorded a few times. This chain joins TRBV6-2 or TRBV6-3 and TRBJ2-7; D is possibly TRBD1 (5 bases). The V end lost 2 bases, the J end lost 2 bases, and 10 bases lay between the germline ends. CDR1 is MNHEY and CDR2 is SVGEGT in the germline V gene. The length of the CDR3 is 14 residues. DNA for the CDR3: TGTGCCAGCAGTTACCGTGGACAAACCTACGAGCAGTACTTC. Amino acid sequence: CASSYRGQTYEQYF.

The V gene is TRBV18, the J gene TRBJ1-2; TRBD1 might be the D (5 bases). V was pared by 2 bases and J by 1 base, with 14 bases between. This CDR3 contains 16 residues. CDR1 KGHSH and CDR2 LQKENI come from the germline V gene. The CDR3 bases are TGTGCCAGCTCACCAGACCAGGGTAGGATTAACTATGGCTACACCTTC. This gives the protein CASSPDQGRINYGYTF.

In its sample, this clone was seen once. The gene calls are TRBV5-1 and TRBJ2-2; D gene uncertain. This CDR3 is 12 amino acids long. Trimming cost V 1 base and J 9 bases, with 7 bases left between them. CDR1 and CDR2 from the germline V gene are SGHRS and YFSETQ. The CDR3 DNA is TGCGCCAGCAGCTTGATGCTCAGGGAGCTGTTTTTT. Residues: CASSLMLRELFF. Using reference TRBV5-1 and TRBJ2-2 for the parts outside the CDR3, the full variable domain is KAGVTQTPRYLIKTRGQQVTLSCSPISGHRSVSWYQQTPGQGLQFLFEYFSETQRNKGNFPGRFSGRQFSNSRSEMNVSTLELGDSALYLCASSLMLRELFFGEGSRLTVL.

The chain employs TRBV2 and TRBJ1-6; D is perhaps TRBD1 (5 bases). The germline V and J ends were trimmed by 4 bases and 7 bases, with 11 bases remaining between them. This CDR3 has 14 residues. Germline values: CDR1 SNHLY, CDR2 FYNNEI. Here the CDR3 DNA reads TGTGCCAGCAGTGTGCAGGGATTGAATTCACCCCTCCACTTT. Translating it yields CASSVQGLNSPLHF.

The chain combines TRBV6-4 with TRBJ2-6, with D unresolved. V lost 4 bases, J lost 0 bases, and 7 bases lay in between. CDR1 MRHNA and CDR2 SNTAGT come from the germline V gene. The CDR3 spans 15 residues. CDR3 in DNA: TGTGCCAGCAGTGCCACGGGCTCTGGGGCCAACGTCCTGACTTTC. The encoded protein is CASSATGSGANVLTF.

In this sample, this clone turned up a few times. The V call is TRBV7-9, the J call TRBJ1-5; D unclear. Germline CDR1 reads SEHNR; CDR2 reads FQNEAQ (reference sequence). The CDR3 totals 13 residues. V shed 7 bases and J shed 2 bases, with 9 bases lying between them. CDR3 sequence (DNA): TGTGCCAGCACCATGGATGGCAATCAGCCCCAGCATTTT. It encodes CASTMDGNQPQHF.

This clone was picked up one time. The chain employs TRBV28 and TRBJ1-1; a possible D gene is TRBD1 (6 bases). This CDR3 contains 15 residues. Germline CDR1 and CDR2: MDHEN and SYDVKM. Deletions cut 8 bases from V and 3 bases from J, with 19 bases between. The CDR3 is CASPGDVRGDTEAFF. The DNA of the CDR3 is TGTGCCAGCCCCGGCGATGTTAGGGGGGACACTGAAGCTTTCTTT.

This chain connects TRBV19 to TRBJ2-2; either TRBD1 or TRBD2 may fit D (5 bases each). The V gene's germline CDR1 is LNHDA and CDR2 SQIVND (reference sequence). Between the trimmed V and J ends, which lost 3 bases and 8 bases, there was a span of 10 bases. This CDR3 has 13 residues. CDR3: CASSISGAGELFF. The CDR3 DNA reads TGTGCCAGTAGTATTTCCGGGGCTGGGGAGCTGTTTTTT. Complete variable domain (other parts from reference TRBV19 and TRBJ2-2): DGGITQSPKYLFRKEGQNVTLSCEQNLNHDAMYWYRQDPGQGLRLIYYSQIVNDFQKGDIAEGYSVSREKKESFPLTVTSAQKNPTAFYLCASSISGAGELFFGEGSRLTVL.

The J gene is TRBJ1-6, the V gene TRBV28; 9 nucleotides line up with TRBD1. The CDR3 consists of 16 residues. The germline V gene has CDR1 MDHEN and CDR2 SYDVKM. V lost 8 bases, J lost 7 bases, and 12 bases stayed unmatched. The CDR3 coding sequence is TGTGCCAGCGGGACGAGCGGGACAGGGTTGAATTCACCCCTCCACTTT. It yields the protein CASGTSGTGLNSPLHF. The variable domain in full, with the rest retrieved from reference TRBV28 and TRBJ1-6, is DVKVTQSSRYLVKRTGEKVFLECVQDMDHENMFWYRQDPGLGLRLIYFSYDVKMKEKGDIPEGYSVSREKKERFSLILESASTNQTSMYLCASGTSGTGLNSPLHFGNGTRLTVT.

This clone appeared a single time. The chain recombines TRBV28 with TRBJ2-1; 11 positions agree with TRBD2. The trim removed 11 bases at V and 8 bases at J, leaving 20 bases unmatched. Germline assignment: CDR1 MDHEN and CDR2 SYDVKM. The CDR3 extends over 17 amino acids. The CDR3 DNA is TGTGCCCGACCCCTGGGACTAGCGGACAACCTACGCGATGAGCAGTTCTTC. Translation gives CARPLGLADNLRDEQFF. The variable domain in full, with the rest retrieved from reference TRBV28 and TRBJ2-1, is DVKVTQSSRYLVKRTGEKVFLECVQDMDHENMFWYRQDPGLGLRLIYFSYDVKMKEKGDIPEGYSVSREKKERFSLILESASTNQTSMYLCARPLGLADNLRDEQFFGPGTRLTVL.

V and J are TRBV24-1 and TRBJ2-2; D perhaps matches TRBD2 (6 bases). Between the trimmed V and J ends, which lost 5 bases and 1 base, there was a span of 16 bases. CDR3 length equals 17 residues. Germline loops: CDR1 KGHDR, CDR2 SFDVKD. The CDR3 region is CATSGNRVGGNTGELFF. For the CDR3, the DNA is TGTGCCACCAGTGGAAATAGAGTCGGGGGGAACACCGGGGAGCTGTTTTTT.

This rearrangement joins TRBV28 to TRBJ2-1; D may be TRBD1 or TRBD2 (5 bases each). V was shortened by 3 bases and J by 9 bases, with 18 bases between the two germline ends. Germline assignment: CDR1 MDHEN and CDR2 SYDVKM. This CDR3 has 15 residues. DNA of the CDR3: TGTGCCAGCAGTTTTGGGGGTCTAAGGGATAGTGAGCAGTTCTTC. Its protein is CASSFGGLRDSEQFF.

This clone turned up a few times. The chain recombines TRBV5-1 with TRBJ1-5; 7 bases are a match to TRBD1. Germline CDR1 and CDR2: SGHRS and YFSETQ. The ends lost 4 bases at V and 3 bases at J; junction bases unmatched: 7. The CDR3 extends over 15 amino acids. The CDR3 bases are TGCGCCAGCAGCGAGGAGACAGGGAACAATCAGCCCCAGCATTTT. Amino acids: CASSEETGNNQPQHF. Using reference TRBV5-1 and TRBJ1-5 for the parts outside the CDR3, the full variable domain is KAGVTQTPRYLIKTRGQQVTLSCSPISGHRSVSWYQQTPGQGLQFLFEYFSETQRNKGNFPGRFSGRQFSNSRSEMNVSTLELGDSALYLCASSEETGNNQPQHFGDGTRLSIL.

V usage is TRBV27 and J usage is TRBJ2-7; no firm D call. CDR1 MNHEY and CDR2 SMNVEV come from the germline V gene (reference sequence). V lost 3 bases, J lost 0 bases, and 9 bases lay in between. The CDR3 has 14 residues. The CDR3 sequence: CASSFGRSSYEQYF. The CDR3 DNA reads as TGTGCCAGCAGTTTTGGCAGAAGCTCCTACGAGCAGTACTTC.

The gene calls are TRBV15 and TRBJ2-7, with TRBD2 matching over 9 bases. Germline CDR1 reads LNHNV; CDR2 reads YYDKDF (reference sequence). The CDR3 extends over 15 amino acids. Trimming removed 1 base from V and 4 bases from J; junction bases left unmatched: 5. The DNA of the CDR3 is TGTGCCACCAGCAGAGGACAGGCGGGAGGGTACGAGCAGTACTTC. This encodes CATSRGQAGGYEQYF.

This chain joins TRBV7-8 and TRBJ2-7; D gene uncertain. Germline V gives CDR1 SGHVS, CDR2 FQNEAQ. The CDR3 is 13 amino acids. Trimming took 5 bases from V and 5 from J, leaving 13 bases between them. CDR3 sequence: CASSRRGKDEQYF. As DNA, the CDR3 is TGTGCCAGCAGCCGGCGCGGCAAAGACGAGCAGTACTTC.

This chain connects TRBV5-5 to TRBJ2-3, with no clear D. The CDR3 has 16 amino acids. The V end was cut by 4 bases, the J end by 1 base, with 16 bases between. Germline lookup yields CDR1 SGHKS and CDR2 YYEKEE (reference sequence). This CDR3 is CASSRSPIDGTDTQYF. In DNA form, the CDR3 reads TGTGCCAGCAGCCGATCCCCCATTGACGGCACAGATACGCAGTATTTT.